This T cell receptor (beta chain) was profiled in a study of regulatory T cells in long-lasting Graves disease. Turning to the study itself: Newly diagnosed Graves' patients had taken antithyroid drugs under 3 months. General study findings and limits: When disease was persistent, TRBV28, TRBJ1-2 and TRBJ2-5 were the favored segments.

This clonotype came up many times. Its antigen remains unidentified. Time point here: newly diagnosed GD, antithyroid drugs for less than 3 months. With RNA extracted from PBMCs as input, the TCR library was made. The germline CDR1 and CDR2 sequences are DFQATT and SNEGSKA (reference sequence). V gave up 3 bases and J gave up 6 bases, with 9 bases separating them. The CDR3 covers 11 residues. CDR3 regions were amplified by Arm-PCR using iRepertoire HTBI primers to build TCR beta libraries. TCRdb reprocessed the multiplex PCR reads via MiXCR and lists one record per CDR3 protein. The sample lists about 450,000 distinct CDR3 sequences, around 15% occurring once. The sample was also linked to a second study, of T cells in Graves' hyperthyroidism and ophthalmopathy.

The TCR comes from a woman aged 25 to 39 with Graves disease. V gene TRBV20-1 combines with J gene TRBJ2-7, with D possibly being TRBD1 or TRBD2 (5 bases each). The sequencing used peripheral blood mononuclear cells (PBMCs), collected at new diagnosis, from a patient treated with antithyroid drugs. Here the CDR3 reads CSARGDREQYF. CDR3 DNA sequence: TGCAGTGCTAGGGGGGATCGCGAGCAGTACTTC.